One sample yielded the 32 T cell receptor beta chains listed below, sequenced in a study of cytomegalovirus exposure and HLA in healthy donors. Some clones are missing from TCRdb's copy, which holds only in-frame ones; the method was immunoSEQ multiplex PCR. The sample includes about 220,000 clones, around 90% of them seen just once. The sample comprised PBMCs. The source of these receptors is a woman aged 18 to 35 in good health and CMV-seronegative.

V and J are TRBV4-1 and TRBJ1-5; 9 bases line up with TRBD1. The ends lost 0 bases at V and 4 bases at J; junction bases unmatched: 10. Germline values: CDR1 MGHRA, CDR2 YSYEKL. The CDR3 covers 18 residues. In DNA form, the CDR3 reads TGCGCCAGCAGCCAAGAGGGACAGGGTTGGCGTAAAAATCAGCCCCAGCATTTT. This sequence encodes CASSQEGQGWRKNQPQHF.

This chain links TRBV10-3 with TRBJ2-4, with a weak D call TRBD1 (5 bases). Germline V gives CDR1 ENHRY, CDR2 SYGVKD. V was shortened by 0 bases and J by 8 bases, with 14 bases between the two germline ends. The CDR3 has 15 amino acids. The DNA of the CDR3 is TGTGCCATCAGTGAGTCGGCCGCGAAAGGGGACATTCAGTACTTC. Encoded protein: CAISESAAKGDIQYF.

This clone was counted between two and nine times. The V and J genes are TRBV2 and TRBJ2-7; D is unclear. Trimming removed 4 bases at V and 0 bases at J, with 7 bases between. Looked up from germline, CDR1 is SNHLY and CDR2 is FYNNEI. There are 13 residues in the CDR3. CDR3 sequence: CASSARYSYEQYF. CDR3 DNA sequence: TGTGCCAGCAGTGCCCGGTACTCCTACGAGCAGTACTTC. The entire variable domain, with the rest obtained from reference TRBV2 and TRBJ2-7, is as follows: EPEVTQTPSHQVTQMGQEVILRCVPISNHLYFYWYRQILGQKVEFLVSFYNNEISEKSEIFDDQFSVERPDGSNFTLKIRSTKLEDSAMYFCASSARYSYEQYFGPGTRLTVT.

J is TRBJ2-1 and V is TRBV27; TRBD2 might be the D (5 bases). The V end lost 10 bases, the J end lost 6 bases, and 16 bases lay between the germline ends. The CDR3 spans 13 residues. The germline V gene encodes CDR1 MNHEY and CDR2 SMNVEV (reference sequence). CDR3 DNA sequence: TGTGCCACCCTCTTGCCTAGCACCAATGAGCAGTTCTTC. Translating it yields CATLLPSTNEQFF.

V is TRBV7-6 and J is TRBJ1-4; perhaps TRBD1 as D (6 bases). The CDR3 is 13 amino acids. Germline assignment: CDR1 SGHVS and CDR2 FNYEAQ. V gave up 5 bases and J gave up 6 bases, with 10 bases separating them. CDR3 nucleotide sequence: TGTGCCAGCAGCGACCGACAGGATGAAAAACTGTTTTTT. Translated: CASSDRQDEKLFF.

The CDR3 nucleotides read TGTGCCAGCAGTTTATTAGTCATGAACACTGAAGCTTTCTTT. Its protein is CASSLLVMNTEAFF. The chain uses TRBV28 and TRBJ1-1, with D uncertain. The germline V gene has CDR1 MDHEN and CDR2 SYDVKM. The CDR3 sequence is 14 residues long. V was trimmed by 1 base and J by 0 bases, leaving 6 bases between them.

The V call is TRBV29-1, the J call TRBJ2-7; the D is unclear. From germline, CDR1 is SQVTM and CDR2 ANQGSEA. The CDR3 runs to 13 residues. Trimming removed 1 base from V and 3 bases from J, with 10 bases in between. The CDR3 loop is CSVEVAGYYEQYF. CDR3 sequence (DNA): TGCAGCGTTGAAGTGGCAGGATACTACGAGCAGTACTTC.

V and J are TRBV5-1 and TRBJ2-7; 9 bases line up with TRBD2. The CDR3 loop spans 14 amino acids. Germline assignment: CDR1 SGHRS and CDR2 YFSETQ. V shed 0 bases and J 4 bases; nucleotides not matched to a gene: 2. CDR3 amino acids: CASSLGAGGYEQYF. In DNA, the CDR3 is TGCGCCAGCAGCTTGGGTGCGGGAGGGTACGAGCAGTACTTC. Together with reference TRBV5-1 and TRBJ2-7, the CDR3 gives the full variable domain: KAGVTQTPRYLIKTRGQQVTLSCSPISGHRSVSWYQQTPGQGLQFLFEYFSETQRNKGNFPGRFSGRQFSNSRSEMNVSTLELGDSALYLCASSLGAGGYEQYFGPGTRLTVT.

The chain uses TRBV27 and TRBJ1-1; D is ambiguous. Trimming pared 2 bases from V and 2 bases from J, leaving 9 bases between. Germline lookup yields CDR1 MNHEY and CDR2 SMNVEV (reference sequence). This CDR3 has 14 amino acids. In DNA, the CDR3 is TGTGCCAGCAGTTTAGTACAGTCCAACACTGAAGCTTTCTTT. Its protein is CASSLVQSNTEAFF.

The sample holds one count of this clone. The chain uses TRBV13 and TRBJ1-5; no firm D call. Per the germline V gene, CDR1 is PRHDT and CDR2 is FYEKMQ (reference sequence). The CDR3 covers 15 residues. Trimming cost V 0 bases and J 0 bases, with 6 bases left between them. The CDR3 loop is CASSLGLDSNQPQHF. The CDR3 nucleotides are TGTGCCAGCAGCTTAGGCCTAGATAGCAATCAGCCCCAGCATTTT.

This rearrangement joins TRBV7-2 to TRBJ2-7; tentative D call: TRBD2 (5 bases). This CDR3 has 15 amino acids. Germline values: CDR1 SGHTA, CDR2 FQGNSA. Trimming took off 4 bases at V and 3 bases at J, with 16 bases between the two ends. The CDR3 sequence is CASSWLEGGHYEQYF. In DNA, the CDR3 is TGTGCCAGCAGCTGGTTAGAGGGTGGGCACTACGAGCAGTACTTC.

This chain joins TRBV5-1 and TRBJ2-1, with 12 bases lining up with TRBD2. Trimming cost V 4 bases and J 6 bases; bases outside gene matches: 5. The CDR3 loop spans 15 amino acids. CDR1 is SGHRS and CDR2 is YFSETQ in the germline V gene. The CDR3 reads CASSAGTSGFNEQFF. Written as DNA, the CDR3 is TGCGCCAGCAGCGCCGGGACTAGCGGGTTCAATGAGCAGTTCTTC.

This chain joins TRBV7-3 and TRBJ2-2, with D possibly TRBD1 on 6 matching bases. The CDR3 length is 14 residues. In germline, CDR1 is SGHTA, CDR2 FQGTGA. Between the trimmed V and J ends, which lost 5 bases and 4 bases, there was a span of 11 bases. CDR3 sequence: CASSRDTGTGELFF. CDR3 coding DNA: TGTGCCAGCAGCCGGGACACCGGCACCGGGGAGCTGTTTTTT. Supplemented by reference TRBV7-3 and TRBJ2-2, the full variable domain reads GAGVSQTPSNKVTEKGKYVELRCDPISGHTALYWYRQSLGQGPEFLIYFQGTGAADDSGLPNDRFFAVRPEGSVSTLKIQRTERGDSAVYLCASSRDTGTGELFFGEGSRLTVL.

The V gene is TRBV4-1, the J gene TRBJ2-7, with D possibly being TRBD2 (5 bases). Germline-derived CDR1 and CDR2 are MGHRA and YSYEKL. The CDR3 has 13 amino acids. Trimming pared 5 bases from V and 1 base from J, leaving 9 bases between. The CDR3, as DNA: TGCGCCAGCAGCGAGAGGGATTCCTACGAGCAGTACTTC. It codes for CASSERDSYEQYF.

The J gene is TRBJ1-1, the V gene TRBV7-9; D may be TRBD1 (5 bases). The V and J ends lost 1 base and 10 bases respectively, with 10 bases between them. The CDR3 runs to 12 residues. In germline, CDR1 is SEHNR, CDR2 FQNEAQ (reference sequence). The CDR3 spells CASSLGGDRAFF. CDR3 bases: TGTGCCAGCAGCTTAGGGGGTGACAGAGCTTTCTTT.

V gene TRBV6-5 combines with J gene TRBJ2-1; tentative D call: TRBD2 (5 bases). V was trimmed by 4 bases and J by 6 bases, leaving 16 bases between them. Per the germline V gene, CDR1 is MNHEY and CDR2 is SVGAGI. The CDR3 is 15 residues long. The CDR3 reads CASSLSRYAGNEQFF. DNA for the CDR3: TGTGCCAGCAGTTTATCACGCTACGCGGGCAATGAGCAGTTCTTC.

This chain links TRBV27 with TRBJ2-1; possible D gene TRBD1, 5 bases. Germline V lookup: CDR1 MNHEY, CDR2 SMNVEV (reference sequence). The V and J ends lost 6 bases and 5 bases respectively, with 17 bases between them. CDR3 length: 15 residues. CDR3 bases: TGTGCCAGCAGAACTGGTACAGGTGGAAACAATGAGCAGTTCTTC. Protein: CASRTGTGGNNEQFF.

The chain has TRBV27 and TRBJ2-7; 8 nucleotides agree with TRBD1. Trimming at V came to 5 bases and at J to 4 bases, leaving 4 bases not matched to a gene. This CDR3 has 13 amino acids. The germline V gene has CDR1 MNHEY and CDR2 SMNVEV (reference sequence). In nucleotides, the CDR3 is TGTGCCAGCAGTCAGGGGGCTTGGTACGAGCAGTACTTC. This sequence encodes CASSQGAWYEQYF.

CDR3 nucleotides: TGTGCCAGCGGTCTCGTGGCGGGAGGGGTGGATACGCAGTATTTT. Its translation: CASGLVAGGVDTQYF. The rearrangement joins TRBV6-1 to TRBJ2-3, with 9 bases matching TRBD2. Per the germline V gene, CDR1 is MNHNS and CDR2 is SASEGT. CDR3 length: 15 amino acids. The junction had 12 bases not matched to a gene; V was cut back by 8 bases and J by 6 bases.

The CDR3 here is CASSFLREGAMNTEAFF. DNA for the CDR3: TGTGCCAGCAGTTTCCTCCGAGAGGGGGCAATGAACACTGAAGCTTTCTTT. This sequence joins TRBV28 and TRBJ1-1; 7 bases line up with TRBD1. The germline V gene has CDR1 MDHEN and CDR2 SYDVKM. There are 17 residues in the CDR3. Germline trimming cut 3 bases from V and 0 bases from J; bases unmatched to any gene: 10.

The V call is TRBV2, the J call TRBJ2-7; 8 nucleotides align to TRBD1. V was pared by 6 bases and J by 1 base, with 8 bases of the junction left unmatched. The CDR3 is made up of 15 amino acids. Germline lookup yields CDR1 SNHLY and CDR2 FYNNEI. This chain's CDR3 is CASRAGTGFSYEQYF. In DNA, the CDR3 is TGTGCCAGCAGAGCCGGGACAGGCTTTTCCTACGAGCAGTACTTC.

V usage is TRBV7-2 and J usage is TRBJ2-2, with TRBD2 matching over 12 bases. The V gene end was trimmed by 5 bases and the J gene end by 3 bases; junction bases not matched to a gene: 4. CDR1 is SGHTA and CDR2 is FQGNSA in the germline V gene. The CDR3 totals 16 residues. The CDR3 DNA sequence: TGTGCCAGCAGCCTAAGACTAGCGGGAGACACCGGGGAGCTGTTTTTT. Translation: CASSLRLAGDTGELFF.

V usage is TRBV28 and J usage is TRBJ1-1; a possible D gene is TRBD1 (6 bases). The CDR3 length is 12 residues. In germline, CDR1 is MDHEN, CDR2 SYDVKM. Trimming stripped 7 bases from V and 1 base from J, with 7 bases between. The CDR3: CASNRENTEAFF. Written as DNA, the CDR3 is TGTGCCAGCAACAGGGAGAACACTGAAGCTTTCTTT.

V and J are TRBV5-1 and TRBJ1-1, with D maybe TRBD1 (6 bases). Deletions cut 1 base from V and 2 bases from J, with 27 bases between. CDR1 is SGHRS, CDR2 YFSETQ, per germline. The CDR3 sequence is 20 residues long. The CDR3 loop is CASSLSGGGGGLAVNTEAFF. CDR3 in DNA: TGCGCCAGCAGCTTGTCCGGAGGGGGGGGCGGGTTAGCCGTAAACACTGAAGCTTTCTTT.

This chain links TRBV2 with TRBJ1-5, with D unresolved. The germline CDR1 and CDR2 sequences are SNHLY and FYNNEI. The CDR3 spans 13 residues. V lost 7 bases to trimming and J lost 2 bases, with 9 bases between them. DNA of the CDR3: TGTGCCAGCAACATCAATGGCAATCAGCCCCAGCATTTT. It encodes CASNINGNQPQHF.

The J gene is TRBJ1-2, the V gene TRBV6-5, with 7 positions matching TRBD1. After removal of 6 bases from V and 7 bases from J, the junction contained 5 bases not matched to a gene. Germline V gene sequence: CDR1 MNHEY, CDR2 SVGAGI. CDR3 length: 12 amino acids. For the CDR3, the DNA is TGTGCCAGCAGGAACAGGGGTTCTGGCTACACCTTC. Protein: CASRNRGSGYTF.

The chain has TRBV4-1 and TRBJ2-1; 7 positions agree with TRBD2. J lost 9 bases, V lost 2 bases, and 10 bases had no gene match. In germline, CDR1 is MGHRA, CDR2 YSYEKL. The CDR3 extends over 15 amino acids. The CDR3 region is CASSQLLRTRREQFF. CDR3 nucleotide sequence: TGCGCCAGCAGCCAACTTTTGCGGACTAGGCGTGAGCAGTTCTTC.

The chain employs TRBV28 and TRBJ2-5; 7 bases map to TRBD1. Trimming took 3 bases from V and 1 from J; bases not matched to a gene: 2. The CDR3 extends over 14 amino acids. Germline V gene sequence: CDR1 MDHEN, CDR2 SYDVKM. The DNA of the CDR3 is TGTGCCAGCAGTTTGGACAGGATCCAAGAGACCCAGTACTTC. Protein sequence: CASSLDRIQETQYF.

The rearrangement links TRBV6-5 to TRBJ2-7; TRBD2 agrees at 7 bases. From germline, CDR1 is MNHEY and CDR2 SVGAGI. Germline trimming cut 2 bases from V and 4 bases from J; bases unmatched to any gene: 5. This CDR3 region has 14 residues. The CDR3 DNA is TGTGCCAGCAGTTACGGGACTACTGAGTACGAGCAGTACTTC. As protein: CASSYGTTEYEQYF.

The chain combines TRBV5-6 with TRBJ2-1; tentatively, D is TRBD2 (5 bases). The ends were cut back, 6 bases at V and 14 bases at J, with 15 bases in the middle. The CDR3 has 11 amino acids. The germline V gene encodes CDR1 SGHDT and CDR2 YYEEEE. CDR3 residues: CASTKDGNKFF. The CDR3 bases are TGTGCCAGCACCAAGGACGGGAATAAGTTCTTC.

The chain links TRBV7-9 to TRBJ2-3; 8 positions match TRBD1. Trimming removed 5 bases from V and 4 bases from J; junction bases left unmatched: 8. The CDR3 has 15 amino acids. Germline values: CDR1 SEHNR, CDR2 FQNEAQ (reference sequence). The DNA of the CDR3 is TGTGCCAGCAGCCATAGGACAGGGTTTTCAGATACGCAGTATTTT. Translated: CASSHRTGFSDTQYF.

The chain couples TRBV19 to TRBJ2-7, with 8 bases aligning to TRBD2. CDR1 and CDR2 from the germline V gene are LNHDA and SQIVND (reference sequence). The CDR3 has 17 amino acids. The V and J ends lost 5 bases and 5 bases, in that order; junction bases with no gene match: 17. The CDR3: CASSPPLGSGSLNEQYF. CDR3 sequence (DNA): TGTGCCAGTAGTCCACCCCTTGGGAGCGGGAGTTTGAACGAGCAGTACTTC.